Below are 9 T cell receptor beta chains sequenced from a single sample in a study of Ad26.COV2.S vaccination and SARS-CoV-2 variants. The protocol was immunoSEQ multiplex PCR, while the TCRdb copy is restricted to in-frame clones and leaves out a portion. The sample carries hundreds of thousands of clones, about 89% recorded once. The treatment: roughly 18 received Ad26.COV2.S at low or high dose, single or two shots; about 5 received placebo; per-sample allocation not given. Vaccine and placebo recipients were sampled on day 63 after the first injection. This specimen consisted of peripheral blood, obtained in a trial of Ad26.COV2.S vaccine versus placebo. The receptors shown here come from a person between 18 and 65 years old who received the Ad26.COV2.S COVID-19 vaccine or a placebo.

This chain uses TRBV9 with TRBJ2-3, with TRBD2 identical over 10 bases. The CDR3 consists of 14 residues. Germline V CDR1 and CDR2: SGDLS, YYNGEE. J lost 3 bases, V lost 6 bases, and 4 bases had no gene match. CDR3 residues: CASTPAGGTDTQYF. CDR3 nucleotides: TGTGCCAGCACCCCAGCGGGAGGGACAGATACGCAGTATTTT.

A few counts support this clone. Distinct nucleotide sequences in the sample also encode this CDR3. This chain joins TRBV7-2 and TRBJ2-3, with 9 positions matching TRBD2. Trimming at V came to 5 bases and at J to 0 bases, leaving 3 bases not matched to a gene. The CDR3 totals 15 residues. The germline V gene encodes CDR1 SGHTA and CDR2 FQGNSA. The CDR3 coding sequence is TGTGCCAGCAGCCTCGGACTAGCGAGCACAGATACGCAGTATTTT. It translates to CASSLGLASTDTQYF.

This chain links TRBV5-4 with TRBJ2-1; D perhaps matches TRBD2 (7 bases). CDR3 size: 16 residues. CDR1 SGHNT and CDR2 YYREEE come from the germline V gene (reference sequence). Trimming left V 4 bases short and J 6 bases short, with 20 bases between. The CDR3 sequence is CASSLLAEGGSNEQFF. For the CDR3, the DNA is TGTGCCAGCAGCCTATTAGCGGAGGGGGGGTCCAATGAGCAGTTCTTC. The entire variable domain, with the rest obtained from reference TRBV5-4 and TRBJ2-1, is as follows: ETGVTQSPTHLIKTRGQQVTLRCSSQSGHNTVSWYQQALGQGPQFIFQYYREEENGRGNFPPRFSGLQFPNYSSELNVNALELDDSALYLCASSLLAEGGSNEQFFGPGTRLTVL.

CDR3 DNA sequence: TGTGCCAGCAGCTTACAGGGTCCCCCCTACGAGCAGTACTTC. Translating it yields CASSLQGPPYEQYF. The chain carries TRBV11-2 and TRBJ2-7; a weak D match, TRBD1 (5 bases). Germline V gene data show CDR1 as SGHAT and CDR2 as FQNNGV. The CDR3 is 14 amino acids. V lost 2 bases and J lost 2, with 10 bases in between.

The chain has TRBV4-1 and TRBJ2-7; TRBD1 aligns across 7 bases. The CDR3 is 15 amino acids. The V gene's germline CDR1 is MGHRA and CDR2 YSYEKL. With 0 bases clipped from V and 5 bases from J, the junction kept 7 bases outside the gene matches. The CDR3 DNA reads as TGCGCCAGCAGCCAAGACTCCGACAGGGTGAACGAGCAGTACTTC. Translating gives CASSQDSDRVNEQYF.

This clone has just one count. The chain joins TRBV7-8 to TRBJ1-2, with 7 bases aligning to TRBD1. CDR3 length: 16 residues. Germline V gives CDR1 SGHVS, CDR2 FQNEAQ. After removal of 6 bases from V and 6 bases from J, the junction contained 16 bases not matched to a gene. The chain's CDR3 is CASRLTRQGELDGYTF. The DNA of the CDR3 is TGTGCCAGCAGGTTAACGCGACAGGGTGAATTAGATGGCTACACCTTC.

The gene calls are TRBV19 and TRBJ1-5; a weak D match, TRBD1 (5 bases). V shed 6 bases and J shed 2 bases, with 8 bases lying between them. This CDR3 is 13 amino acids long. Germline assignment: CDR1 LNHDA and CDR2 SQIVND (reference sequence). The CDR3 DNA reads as TGTGCCAGTAGCGACAGTGGCAATCAGCCCCAGCATTTT. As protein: CASSDSGNQPQHF.

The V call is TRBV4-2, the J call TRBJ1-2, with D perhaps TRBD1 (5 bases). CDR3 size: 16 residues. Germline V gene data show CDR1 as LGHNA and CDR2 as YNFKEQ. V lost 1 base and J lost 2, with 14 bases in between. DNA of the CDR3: TGTGCCAGCAGCCAAGGGTCTGCAGGGTCGAACTATGGCTACACCTTC. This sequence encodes CASSQGSAGSNYGYTF.

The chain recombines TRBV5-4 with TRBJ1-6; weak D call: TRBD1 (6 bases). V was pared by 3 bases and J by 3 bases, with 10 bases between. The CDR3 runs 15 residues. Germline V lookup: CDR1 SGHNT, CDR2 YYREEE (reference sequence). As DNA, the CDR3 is TGTGCCAGCAGCTCGGTGGACAGCTATAATTCACCCCTCCACTTT. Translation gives CASSSVDSYNSPLHF.